Shown below are 23 T cell receptor beta chains from a single sample sequenced in a study of blood T cells in healthy people across ages. It was with a sample-barcoded 5' primer and a J-beta primer mix that a second PCR of about 7 to 12 cycles was run. TCRdb analysed the 5' RACE reads with MiXCR anew, one entry per CDR3 protein. This table has around 1.5 million distinct CDR3 sequences, 45% to 70% appearing once. Material: blood. The receptors originated from a man aged 18 to 29 in good health.

The sample holds one count of this clonotype. The J gene is TRBJ2-7, the V gene TRBV3-1, with 9 bases aligning to TRBD2. CDR3 length: 18 amino acids. Unmatched junction bases numbered 15, after V lost 5 bases and J lost 1 base. Germline values: CDR1 LGHDT, CDR2 YNNKEL (reference sequence). The CDR3 nucleotides are TGTGCCAGCAGCTCCCACTACCTGACTAGCGGAGCATCCTACGAGCAGTACTTC. It encodes CASSSHYLTSGASYEQYF.

The J gene is TRBJ2-3, the V gene TRBV7-2; D might be TRBD1 (5 bases). This CDR3 comprises 16 residues. Trimming left V 0 bases short and J 4 bases short, with 14 bases between. Germline assignment: CDR1 SGHTA and CDR2 FQGNSA. The CDR3 protein is CASSLALAGLADTQYF. CDR3 DNA sequence: TGTGCCAGCAGCTTAGCCCTGGCAGGGCTGGCAGATACGCAGTATTTT.

The V and J genes are TRBV20-1 and TRBJ2-7, with D hard to call. V lost 5 bases and J 4 bases, leaving 12 bases between the germline ends. CDR1 and CDR2 from the germline V gene are DFQATT and SNEGSKA (reference sequence). The CDR3 is made up of 12 amino acids. DNA of the CDR3: TGCAGTGCTCCAGAGGATGGGTACGAGCAGTACTTC. It translates to CSAPEDGYEQYF.

There are a few counts of this clonotype. The gene calls are TRBV5-1 and TRBJ2-7, with a tentative D call TRBD1 (6 bases). Trimming removed 0 bases at V and 1 base at J, with 14 bases between. The CDR3 totals 16 residues. Per the germline V gene, CDR1 is SGHRS and CDR2 is YFSETQ. The CDR3 is CASSLDREVVSYEQYF. Here the CDR3 DNA reads TGCGCCAGCAGCTTGGACAGGGAAGTGGTGTCCTACGAGCAGTACTTC.

This clonotype was detected only a few times. This sequence joins TRBV14 and TRBJ1-4; D remains unclear. From germline, CDR1 is SGHDN and CDR2 FVKESK. Trimming pared 4 bases from V and 6 bases from J, leaving 18 bases between. The CDR3 covers 16 residues. The chain's CDR3 is CASSPLLDASYEKLFF. The CDR3 DNA is TGTGCCAGCAGCCCTCTATTGGACGCCAGCTATGAAAAACTGTTTTTT.

The V call is TRBV3-1, the J call TRBJ2-4, with D perhaps assigned TRBD1 or TRBD2 (5 bases each). The J call is uncertain, as TRBJ2-7 better fits the DNA end. The CDR3 loop spans 15 amino acids. Germline CDR1 is LGHDT and CDR2 is YNNKEL (reference sequence). CDR3 DNA: TGTGCCAGCAGCCAAGATTGGGACGCAGACAACGAGCAGTACTTC. Translation gives CASSQDWDADNEQYF.

The chain uses TRBV20-1 and TRBJ2-3; D call uncertain. This CDR3 region has 16 residues. Per the germline V gene, CDR1 is DFQATT and CDR2 is SNEGSKA (reference sequence). The germline V and J ends were trimmed by 0 bases and 1 base, with 14 bases remaining between them. CDR3 DNA: TGCAGTGCTAGAGATGGCGGTAAATGGGGCACAGATACGCAGTATTTT. It specifies CSARDGGKWGTDTQYF.

This clonotype was seen more than once but under ten times. The CDR3, as DNA: TGCAGCGTCCATGCTAGGGTTGACGGCTACACCTTC. Its protein product is CSVHARVDGYTF. The chain combines TRBV29-1 with TRBJ1-2; no clear D gene. Germline CDR1 and CDR2: SQVTM and ANQGSEA. Trimming removed 6 bases from V and 8 bases from J, with 16 bases in between. The CDR3 loop spans 12 amino acids.

This chain joins TRBV4-3 and TRBJ2-7; 9 bases are shared with TRBD1. Germline V gene data show CDR1 as LGHNA and CDR2 as YSLEER. The junction had 11 bases not matched to a gene; V was cut back by 1 base and J by 7 bases. CDR3 size: 16 residues. DNA for the CDR3: TGCGCCAGCAGCCAAGGGACCGGGACAGGGTCCTGTGAGCAGTACTTC. Protein: CASSQGTGTGSCEQYF.

In this sample, this clonotype turned up a few times. The V and J genes are TRBV20-1 and TRBJ2-7, with unresolved D. V was shortened by 1 base and J by 1 base, with 11 bases between the two germline ends. The CDR3 length is 14 residues. Germline CDR1 is DFQATT and CDR2 is SNEGSKA (reference sequence). The CDR3 region is CSARGTGLSYEQYF. The CDR3 DNA sequence: TGCAGTGCTAGAGGGACGGGCTTATCCTACGAGCAGTACTTC.

In its sample, this clonotype was seen once. The chain has TRBV24-1 and TRBJ2-3; unclear D gene. The CDR3 is 19 amino acids. Germline-derived CDR1 and CDR2 are KGHDR and SFDVKD. Trimming took 1 base from V and 2 from J, leaving 21 bases between them. CDR3 nucleotide sequence: TGTGCCACCAGTGATTTTATCTATTCCCCCTTCCACTTCACAGATACGCAGTATTTT. Protein sequence: CATSDFIYSPFHFTDTQYF.

This chain uses TRBV4-1 with TRBJ2-1; 15 positions match TRBD2. Judging by the DNA end, TRBJ2-7 fits better; the J call may be wrong. This CDR3 is 18 amino acids long. Germline lookup yields CDR1 MGHRA and CDR2 YSYEKL. CDR3: CASSPRTSGRGSYNEQYF. The CDR3 DNA sequence: TGCGCCAGCAGCCCGCGGACTAGCGGGAGGGGTTCCTACAATGAGCAGTACTTC.

The V and J genes are TRBV12-3 or TRBV12-4 and TRBJ2-5; TRBD1 matches at 7 bases. CDR3 length: 13 amino acids. V was clipped by 6 bases and J by 3 bases; unmatched bases: 4. CDR3 nucleotide sequence: TGTGCCAGCAGACAAACAGGGGAAGAGACCCAGTACTTC. It is translated as CASRQTGEETQYF.

This clonotype was seen a handful of times. CDR3 DNA sequence: TGTGCCATCAGTGACCGCGGGACTAGCGGGTCAGAGACCCAGTACTTC. It codes for CAISDRGTSGSETQYF. This chain links TRBV10-3 with TRBJ2-5; 12 bases are shared with TRBD2. The trim removed 3 bases at V and 4 bases at J, leaving 6 bases unmatched. This CDR3 contains 16 residues. Per the germline V gene, CDR1 is ENHRY and CDR2 is SYGVKD.

This rearrangement joins TRBV12-3 or TRBV12-4 to TRBJ2-4; D ambiguous. The CDR3 totals 18 residues. The V end was cut by 5 bases, the J end by 2 bases, with 22 bases between. DNA of the CDR3: TGTGCCAGCAGTCCCCTCACCCAGGCAGGACGTCCCAAAAACATTCAGTACTTC. It codes for CASSPLTQAGRPKNIQYF.

The J gene is TRBJ2-7, the V gene TRBV12-5, with TRBD2 identical over 8 bases. With 7 bases clipped from V and 7 bases from J, the junction kept 15 bases outside the gene matches. This CDR3 spans 15 amino acids. Germline V gives CDR1 LGHNT, CDR2 FRNRAP. As DNA, the CDR3 is TGTGCTAGTGCCCCGAGATGGGGACTAGACAATGAGCAGTACTTC. Protein: CASAPRWGLDNEQYF.

Comment on this clonotype: One end of the junction is discordant with germline, which a read error may explain. The V call is TRBV20-1, the J call TRBJ2-1, with D possibly being TRBD1 (6 bases). The CDR3 has 14 amino acids. CDR1 DFQATT and CDR2 SNEGSKA come from the germline V gene (reference sequence). CDR3 DNA: TGCAGTGCTAGGGGTGGGGGCAGATACAATGTGCAGTTCTTC. It yields the protein CSARGGGRYNVQFF.

J is TRBJ1-1 and V is TRBV6-6, with 7 nucleotides matching TRBD1. CDR1 is MNHNY, CDR2 SVGAGI, per germline (reference sequence). The CDR3 is 16 amino acids. After removal of 2 bases from V and 2 bases from J, the junction contained 8 bases not matched to a gene. CDR3 in amino acids: CASSYPLTGINTEAFF. Written as DNA, the CDR3 is TGTGCCAGCAGTTACCCTTTGACAGGGATAAACACTGAAGCTTTCTTT.

The CDR3 region has the DNA TGTGCCAGCAGTTGGAAGCCAAGCTCCTACAATGAGCAGTTCTTC. It encodes CASSWKPSSYNEQFF. The rearrangement joins TRBV6-1 to TRBJ2-1; D gene ambiguous. This CDR3 has 15 amino acids. Germline assignment: CDR1 MNHNS and CDR2 SASEGT. V shed 5 bases and J shed 0 bases, with 11 bases lying between them.

In this sample, this clonotype turned up a few times. Here the CDR3 DNA reads TGTGCCATCAGTGAGTCGATGGGATGGGACCAGCATTTT. This codes for CAISESMGWDQHF. This chain uses TRBV10-3 with TRBJ1-5; D not certain. The CDR3 extends over 13 amino acids. With 0 bases removed from V and 12 bases from J, the gap between germline ends came to 12 bases. Germline values: CDR1 ENHRY, CDR2 SYGVKD.

The V gene is TRBV14, the J gene TRBJ1-4; no reliable D call. Germline CDR1 and CDR2: SGHDN and FVKESK. The CDR3 extends over 15 amino acids. V shed 1 base and J shed 3 bases, with 9 bases lying between them. CDR3 sequence reads: CASSQGPGPNEKLFF. The CDR3 DNA sequence: TGTGCCAGCAGCCAAGGCCCGGGTCCTAATGAAAAACTGTTTTTT.

This clonotype has only a few counts. The J gene is TRBJ1-2, the V gene TRBV20-1, with TRBD1 matching 7 bases. J gave up 6 bases and V 5 bases, and 6 bases lay outside the gene matches. The CDR3 totals 12 residues. Per germline, CDR1 DFQATT and CDR2 SNEGSKA (reference sequence). The CDR3 sequence is CSAYRGADGYTF. CDR3 coding DNA: TGCAGTGCTTACAGGGGCGCGGATGGCTACACCTTC.

The rearrangement joins TRBV4-3 to TRBJ1-2, with 12 bases matching TRBD1. The CDR3 length is 16 residues. Germline V gene data show CDR1 as LGHNA and CDR2 as YSLEER. V was pared by 1 base and J by 6 bases, with 6 bases of the junction left unmatched. The CDR3 DNA follows: TGCGCCAGCAGCCAAGGCCGGGACAGGGGGCAAAATGGCTACACCTTC. Protein: CASSQGRDRGQNGYTF.